This T cell receptor (beta chain) was identified during a study of cytomegalovirus exposure and HLA in healthy donors. Whole-study results and caveats: The authors later linked a missense DCLRE1C variant to TCR beta V- and J-gene trimming. Productive rates of about 87% or about 30% were seen for most TCR beta V segments in an earlier analysis. The authors excluded some V segments, including TRBV6-2 and TRBV6-3, as indistinguishable. In vitro experiments confirmed that three CMV-associated chains were specific for CMV antigens.

PCR employed 60 Vbeta and 13 Jbeta primers. TCRdb's table, derived via immunoSEQ multiplex PCR, lists solely in-frame clones and lacks some. Of about 200,000 clones in the sample, 81% were seen once. V shed 3 bases and J shed 5 bases, with 11 bases lying between them. The CDR3 is 13 amino acids. Germline values: CDR1 SGHTA, CDR2 FQGNSA. Concerning this clone itself: Antigen: not known.

The rearrangement uses TRBV7-2 and TRBJ2-7; D gene unclear. The sample consisted of PBMCs. The receptor was isolated from a middle-aged man in good health and CMV-seropositive. CDR3 DNA: TGTGCCAGCAGCTTTTGGAGCGCTAACGAGCAGTACTTC. As protein: CASSFWSANEQYF.